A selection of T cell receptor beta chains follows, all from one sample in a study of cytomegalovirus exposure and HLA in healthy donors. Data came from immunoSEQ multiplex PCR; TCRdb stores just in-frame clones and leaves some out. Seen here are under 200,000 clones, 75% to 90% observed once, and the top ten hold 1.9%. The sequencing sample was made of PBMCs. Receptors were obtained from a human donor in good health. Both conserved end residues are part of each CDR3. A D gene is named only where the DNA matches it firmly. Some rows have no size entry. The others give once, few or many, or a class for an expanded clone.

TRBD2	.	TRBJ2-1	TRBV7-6	CASSPAGGTYNEQFF	TGTGCCAGCAGCCCAGCGGGGGGAACCTACAATGAGCAGTTCTTC
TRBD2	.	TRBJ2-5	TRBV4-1	CASSNRRSSGAARQETQYF	TGCGCCAGCAGCAACCGGAGGTCTAGCGGGGCGGCTCGTCAAGAGACCCAGTACTTC
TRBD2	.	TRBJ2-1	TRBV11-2	CASILWIAGEYNEQFF	TGTGCCAGCATCCTTTGGATAGCGGGGGAATACAATGAGCAGTTCTTC
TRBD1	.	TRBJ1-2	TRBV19	CASSVLGRGVNYGYTF	TGTGCCAGTAGCGTCTTGGGCAGGGGGGTTAACTATGGCTACACCTTC
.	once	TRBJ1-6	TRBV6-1	CASSGTWRNSPLHF	TGTGCCAGCAGTGGGACATGGAGAAATTCACCCCTCCACTTT
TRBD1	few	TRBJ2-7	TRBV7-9	CASSHLDRGWGEQYF	TGTGCCAGCAGCCATCTGGACAGGGGATGGGGCGAGCAGTACTTC
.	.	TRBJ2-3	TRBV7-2	CASRQQGPIPDTQYF	TGTGCCAGCAGGCAGCAGGGGCCCATCCCAGATACGCAGTATTTT
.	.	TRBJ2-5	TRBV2	CASGREQETQYF	TGTGCCAGCGGGCGAGAACAAGAGACCCAGTACTTC
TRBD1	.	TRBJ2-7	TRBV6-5	CASSRMGQGTEEQYF	TGTGCCAGCAGTCGTATGGGACAGGGGACGGAAGAGCAGTACTTC
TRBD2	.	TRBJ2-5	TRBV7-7	CASSWGGNQETQYF	TGTGCTAGCAGCTGGGGGGGGAATCAAGAGACCCAGTACTTC
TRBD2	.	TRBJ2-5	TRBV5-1	CASSVVAGGQETQYF	TGCGCCAGCAGCGTCGTAGCGGGGGGTCAAGAGACCCAGTACTTC
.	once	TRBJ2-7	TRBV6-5	CASSYRGRTPYEQYF	TGTGCCAGCAGTTACAGGGGCAGGACGCCCTACGAGCAGTACTTC
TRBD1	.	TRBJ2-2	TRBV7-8	CASSLVQGAYGELFF	TGTGCCAGCAGCTTAGTACAGGGGGCGTACGGGGAGCTGTTTTTT
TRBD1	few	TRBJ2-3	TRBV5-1	CASSLEDRLTDTQYF	TGCGCCAGCAGCTTGGAGGACAGGCTCACAGATACGCAGTATTTT
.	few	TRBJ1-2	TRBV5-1	CASSSDYGYTF	TGCGCCAGCAGCTCCGACTATGGCTACACCTTC
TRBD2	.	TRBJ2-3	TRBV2	CASSVLAGGTDTQYF	TGTGCCAGCAGTGTGCTAGCGGGGGGGACAGATACGCAGTATTTT
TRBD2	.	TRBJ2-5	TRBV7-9	CASSVSGGGETQYF	TGTGCCAGCAGCGTAAGCGGGGGCGGAGAGACCCAGTACTTC
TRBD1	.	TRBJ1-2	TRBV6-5	CASSYTQTGLGGYTF	TGTGCCAGCAGTTACACCCAGACAGGGCTCGGAGGCTACACCTTC
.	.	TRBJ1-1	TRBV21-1	CASKGMGGDLNTEAFF	TGTGCCAGCAAAGGGATGGGGGGGGATCTGAACACTGAAGCTTTCTTT
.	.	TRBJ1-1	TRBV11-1	CASSKRGTEAFF	TGTGCCAGCAGTAAAAGGGGTACTGAAGCTTTCTTT
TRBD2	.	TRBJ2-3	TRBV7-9	CASSLDPAGNTDTQYF	TGTGCCAGCAGCTTAGATCCAGCGGGGAACACAGATACGCAGTATTTT
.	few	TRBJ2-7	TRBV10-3	CAISELTSINYEQYF	TGTGCCATCAGTGAGTTAACTTCGATAAACTACGAGCAGTACTTC
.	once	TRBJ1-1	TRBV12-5	CASGLPRTAMNTEAFF	TGTGCTAGTGGTTTGCCCCGGACAGCTATGAACACTGAAGCTTTCTTT
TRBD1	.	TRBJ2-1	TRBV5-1	CASSLQGEFYNEQFF	TGCGCCAGCAGCTTACAGGGGGAGTTCTACAATGAGCAGTTCTTC
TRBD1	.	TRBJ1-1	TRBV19	CASSKGQGLNTEAFF	TGTGCCAGTAGTAAGGGACAGGGGCTGAACACTGAAGCTTTCTTT
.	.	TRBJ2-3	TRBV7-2	CASSPMTGLSDTQYF	TGTGCCAGCAGCCCCATGACCGGACTGTCGGATACGCAGTATTTT
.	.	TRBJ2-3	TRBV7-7	CASSLDWRAPTDTQYF	TGTGCCAGCAGCTTAGATTGGCGGGCCCCCACAGATACGCAGTATTTT
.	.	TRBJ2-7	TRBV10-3	CAISGSGSSYEQYF	TGTGCCATCAGTGGATCGGGAAGCTCCTACGAGCAGTACTTC
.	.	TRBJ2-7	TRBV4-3	CASSQTTESYERYF	TGCGCCAGCAGCCAGACGACAGAGTCCTACGAGCGGTACTTC
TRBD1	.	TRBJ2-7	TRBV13	CASSSTGAVYEQYF	TGTGCCAGCAGCTCCACAGGGGCGGTCTACGAGCAGTACTTC
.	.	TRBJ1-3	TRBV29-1	CSVEAGVFSGNTIYF	TGCAGCGTTGAGGCGGGCGTCTTTTCTGGAAACACCATATATTTT
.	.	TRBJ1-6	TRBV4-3	CASSTTILYSPLHF	TGCGCCAGCAGCACTACAATTTTATACTCACCCCTCCACTTT
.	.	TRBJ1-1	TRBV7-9	CASSPSKVGGAFF	TGTGCCAGCAGCCCCTCGAAGGTGGGAGGAGCTTTCTTT
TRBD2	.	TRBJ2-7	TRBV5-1	CASSLVLAGGPSYEQYF	TGCGCCAGCAGCTTGGTATTAGCGGGGGGGCCCTCCTACGAGCAGTACTTC
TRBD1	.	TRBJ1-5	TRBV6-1	CASSEVSLKQGNHQPQHF	TGTGCCAGCAGTGAAGTATCCCTAAAACAGGGGAATCATCAGCCCCAGCATTTT
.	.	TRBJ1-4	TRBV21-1	CASSAGGRVNEKLFF	TGTGCCAGCAGCGCAGGTGGCAGGGTCAATGAAAAACTGTTTTTT
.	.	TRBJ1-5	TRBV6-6	CASSYPGQPQHF	TGTGCCAGCAGTTACCCGGGTCAGCCCCAGCATTTT
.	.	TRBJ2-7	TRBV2	CASSPGKGPSYEQYF	TGTGCCAGCAGTCCGGGAAAAGGGCCTTCCTACGAGCAGTACTTC
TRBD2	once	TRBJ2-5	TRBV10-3	CAISESITSGGNQETQYF	TGTGCCATCAGTGAGTCGATTACTAGCGGGGGGAATCAAGAGACCCAGTACTTC
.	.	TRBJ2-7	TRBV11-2	CASSLDTGTPYEQYF	TGTGCCAGCAGCTTAGACACAGGAACACCCTACGAGCAGTACTTC
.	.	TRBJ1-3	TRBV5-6	CASTLWGLSGNTIYF	TGTGCCAGCACCCTATGGGGGCTTTCTGGAAACACCATATATTTT
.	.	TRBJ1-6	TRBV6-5	CASSPGYSYNSPLHF	TGTGCCAGCTCGCCAGGGTATTCATATAATTCACCCCTCCACTTT
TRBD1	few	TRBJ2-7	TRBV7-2	CASSLDRGLYEQYF	TGTGCCAGCAGCTTAGACAGGGGGCTCTACGAGCAGTACTTC
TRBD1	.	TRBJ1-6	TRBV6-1	CASSDGQGAGANSPLHF	TGTGCCAGCAGTGACGGTCAGGGGGCAGGTGCGAATTCACCCCTCCACTTT
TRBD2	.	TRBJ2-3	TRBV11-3	CASSLDGGGWDTQYF	TGTGCCAGCAGCTTAGATGGGGGGGGTTGGGATACGCAGTATTTT